The 22 T cell receptor beta chains reported below all come from one sample, sequenced in a study of shared clonotypes between healthy human individuals (dated by TCRdb to 2020 to 2022). The protocol used for the library was the immunoSEQ multiplex PCR assay. TCRdb stores this immuneACCESS table with in-frame sequences only. Part of the clones is absent; in the studies checked, under half of the shortfall reflects unresolved V genes, and no reason is known for the rest. This sample lists about 980,000 clones; less than 85% were detected once. The ten largest clones represent approximately 1.5% of the sample. Sequenced input: memory CD4+ T cells sorted from blood. Taken with the paper, the label for cell subset or site translates to: CD45RA-negative fraction. These receptors all stem from a man aged 18 to 35 in good health.

This clone has a single count. The chain links TRBV7-8 to TRBJ2-1, with TRBD2 matching over 8 bases. CDR1 and CDR2 from the germline V gene are SGHVS and FQNEAQ. The CDR3 extends over 16 amino acids. Germline trimming cut 6 bases from V and 0 bases from J; bases unmatched to any gene: 7. CDR3 nucleotides: TGTGCCAGCAGAGAGGCGGGGGGCCGCTCCTACAATGAGCAGTTCTTC. Residues: CASREAGGRSYNEQFF.

The chain has TRBV4-3 and TRBJ2-7; D is undetermined. Trimming took 0 bases from V and 2 from J, leaving 11 bases between them. Germline V gives CDR1 LGHNA, CDR2 YSLEER. The CDR3 has 15 amino acids. The DNA of the CDR3 is TGCGCCAGCAGCCAAGATGTGATGGTTACCTACGAGCAGTACTTC. Its protein product is CASSQDVMVTYEQYF.

The table lists this clone with many counts. The rearrangement uses TRBV6-6 and TRBJ1-4; 7 bases agree with TRBD1. The length of the CDR3 is 14 residues. With 6 bases clipped from V and 5 bases from J, the junction kept 6 bases outside the gene matches. Germline values: CDR1 MNHNY, CDR2 SVGAGI (reference sequence). This CDR3 is CASSRTGRNEKLFF. The CDR3 DNA follows: TGTGCCAGCAGCCGGACAGGCAGGAATGAAAAACTGTTTTTT.

The chain has TRBV5-1 and TRBJ2-3; 8 nucleotides line up with TRBD1. Per the germline V gene, CDR1 is SGHRS and CDR2 is YFSETQ. V lost 4 bases to trimming and J lost 4 bases; unmatched junction nucleotides: 8. The CDR3 spans 15 residues. This CDR3 reads CASSINRGVADTQYF. CDR3 in DNA: TGCGCCAGCAGCATCAACAGGGGGGTTGCAGATACGCAGTATTTT.

J is TRBJ1-4 and V is TRBV12-5; TRBD1 aligns across 7 bases. Germline V gene data show CDR1 as LGHNT and CDR2 as FRNRAP. The length of the CDR3 is 19 residues. The V and J ends lost 2 bases and 0 bases, in that order; junction bases with no gene match: 12. CDR3 region: CASGLPRDSGIATNEKLFF. The CDR3 coding sequence is TGTGCTAGTGGTTTGCCTCGGGACAGTGGAATCGCAACTAATGAAAAACTGTTTTTT.

This chain joins TRBV5-1 and TRBJ2-1; D might be TRBD1 (5 bases). Looked up from germline, CDR1 is SGHRS and CDR2 is YFSETQ. Trimming left V 0 bases short and J 7 bases short, with 8 bases between. CDR3 length equals 13 residues. DNA of the CDR3: TGCGCCAGCAGCTTGGGTGGGGCGAATGAGCAGTTCTTC. Its translation: CASSLGGANEQFF.

This chain links TRBV28 with TRBJ2-5; 7 bases are shared with TRBD1. The CDR3 spans 15 residues. V lost 6 bases, J lost 3 bases, and 10 bases stayed unmatched. CDR1 MDHEN and CDR2 SYDVKM come from the germline V gene. The CDR3 spells CASSRRQGFKETQYF. DNA of the CDR3: TGTGCCAGCAGCCGCCGACAGGGTTTTAAAGAGACCCAGTACTTC.

The genes are TRBV30 and TRBJ2-7; 11 nucleotides align to TRBD1. Unmatched junction bases numbered 8, after V lost 0 bases and J lost 7 bases. CDR1 is GTSNPN, CDR2 SVGIG, per germline (reference sequence). The CDR3 runs 15 residues. The CDR3 spells CAWSVRGTGGGEQYF. The CDR3 DNA reads TGTGCCTGGAGTGTACGAGGGACAGGGGGAGGTGAGCAGTACTTC.

The genes are TRBV6-1 and TRBJ1-2, with a tentative D call TRBD1 (5 bases). V shed 1 base and J shed 4 bases, with 10 bases lying between them. CDR1 and CDR2 from the germline V gene are MNHNS and SASEGT. The CDR3 covers 14 residues. The CDR3 DNA sequence: TGTGCCAGCAGTGAAGGGTCCAGGGCCTATGGCTACACCTTC. The encoded protein is CASSEGSRAYGYTF.

A single count supports this clone. CDR3 coding DNA: TGTGCCAGCAGAATAAACCCAAGCTCCTACGAGCAGTACTTC. Translating gives CASRINPSSYEQYF. V usage is TRBV2 and J usage is TRBJ2-7; D remains ambiguous. Between the trimmed V and J ends, which lost 6 bases and 0 bases, there was a span of 12 bases. Germline values: CDR1 SNHLY, CDR2 FYNNEI. CDR3 length: 14 amino acids.

This chain links TRBV7-9 with TRBJ2-7; 7 bases agree with TRBD1. This CDR3 contains 13 residues. V dropped 5 bases and J dropped 3; count of bases not matched to a gene: 4. Germline V gene data show CDR1 as SEHNR and CDR2 as FQNEAQ (reference sequence). Written as DNA, the CDR3 is TGTGCCAGCAGCGGGACAGCCAGCTACGAGCAGTACTTC. This gives the protein CASSGTASYEQYF.

The chain links TRBV7-2 to TRBJ2-7, with 8 bases matching TRBD1. This CDR3 is built from 15 residues. In germline, CDR1 is SGHTA, CDR2 FQGNSA. The V gene end was trimmed by 0 bases and the J gene end by 2 bases; junction bases not matched to a gene: 3. This chain's CDR3 is CASSLARTGTYEQYF. CDR3 nucleotide sequence: TGTGCCAGCAGCTTAGCGAGGACAGGGACCTACGAGCAGTACTTC.

This sequence joins TRBV10-3 and TRBJ1-2; D is perhaps TRBD1 (6 bases). The CDR3 loop spans 12 amino acids. Germline CDR1 reads ENHRY; CDR2 reads SYGVKD. Trimming cost V 0 bases and J 11 bases, with 10 bases left between them. The CDR3: CAISESTGGYTF. CDR3 in DNA: TGTGCCATCAGTGAGTCGACAGGAGGGTACACCTTC.

In its sample, this clone was seen a few times. The rearrangement joins TRBV5-4 to TRBJ2-2; the D is unclear. Germline CDR1 and CDR2: SGHNT and YYREEE (reference sequence). CDR3 length: 14 amino acids. V lost 4 bases to trimming and J lost 5 bases, with 12 bases between them. CDR3 nucleotide sequence: TGTGCCAGCAGCCCCCTGCGTGAAACCGGGGAGCTGTTTTTT. Translation: CASSPLRETGELFF. The full variable domain, in which reference TRBV5-4 and TRBJ2-2 provide the parts outside the CDR3, is ETGVTQSPTHLIKTRGQQVTLRCSSQSGHNTVSWYQQALGQGPQFIFQYYREEENGRGNFPPRFSGLQFPNYSSELNVNALELDDSALYLCASSPLRETGELFFGEGSRLTVL.

The CDR3: CASRSTSGAYEQYF. DNA of the CDR3: TGTGCCAGCAGGTCCACTAGCGGGGCCTACGAGCAGTACTTC. The V call is TRBV6-1, the J call TRBJ2-7, with TRBD2 identical over 10 bases. Germline CDR1 is MNHNS and CDR2 is SASEGT. V gave up 6 bases and J gave up 2 bases; unmatched junction bases: 4. This CDR3 region has 14 residues.

J is TRBJ1-2 and V is TRBV27; D might be TRBD1 (5 bases). The CDR3 length is 13 residues. Germline CDR1 reads MNHEY; CDR2 reads SMNVEV (reference sequence). The V end lost 6 bases, the J end lost 0 bases, and 8 bases lay between the germline ends. Here the CDR3 DNA reads TGTGCCAGCAGGCCGACAGCTAACTATGGCTACACCTTC. This gives the protein CASRPTANYGYTF.

The chain links TRBV9 to TRBJ1-5; possible D gene TRBD1, 5 bases. This CDR3 is built from 15 residues. The V and J ends lost 2 bases and 2 bases respectively, with 11 bases between them. Germline CDR1 SGDLS, CDR2 YYNGEE. The CDR3: CASSVEGKGNQPQHF. The CDR3 coding sequence is TGTGCCAGCAGCGTTGAGGGGAAGGGCAATCAGCCCCAGCATTTT.

This clone was observed a single time. The V call is TRBV6-4, the J call TRBJ2-1; the D gene is possibly TRBD2 (5 bases). Germline CDR1 is MRHNA and CDR2 is SNTAGT. V was cut by 10 bases and J by 0 bases, with 16 bases left in between. The CDR3 spans 15 residues. CDR3 loop: CATRRSANSYNEQFF. The CDR3 coding sequence is TGTGCCACCCGACGTAGCGCGAACTCCTACAATGAGCAGTTCTTC.

The J gene is TRBJ1-4, the V gene TRBV6-1; TRBD1 aligns across 7 bases. Germline lookup yields CDR1 MNHNS and CDR2 SASEGT. CDR3 length: 15 amino acids. V was pared by 6 bases and J by 4 bases, with 8 bases of the junction left unmatched. CDR3 sequence (DNA): TGTGCCAGCAGACCTCAGGGACAGATTAATGAAAAACTGTTTTTT. It yields the protein CASRPQGQINEKLFF.

The chain is built from TRBV7-8 and TRBJ2-1; TRBD1 matches at 7 bases. The V and J ends lost 1 base and 4 bases, in that order; junction bases with no gene match: 4. Germline V gene sequence: CDR1 SGHVS, CDR2 FQNEAQ. This CDR3 region has 15 residues. CDR3 protein: CASSLGGGTYNEQFF. Written as DNA, the CDR3 is TGTGCCAGCAGCTTAGGAGGGGGCACGTACAATGAGCAGTTCTTC.

The chain employs TRBV10-3 and TRBJ2-1, with D tentatively TRBD1 (5 bases). The CDR3 contains 13 residues. Germline values: CDR1 ENHRY, CDR2 SYGVKD. V was clipped by 2 bases and J by 9 bases, with 11 bases between them. The CDR3 bases are TGTGCCATCAGTGAGCTCGCAGGGCTTGAGCAGTTCTTC. This codes for CAISELAGLEQFF.

The chain joins TRBV7-9 to TRBJ1-2, with 7 bases matching TRBD1. This CDR3 has 13 amino acids. From germline, CDR1 is SEHNR and CDR2 FQNEAQ (reference sequence). The ends lost 1 base at V and 7 bases at J; junction bases unmatched: 3. CDR3 DNA sequence: TGTGCCAGCAGCTTAGGGACAGGTCCTGGCTACACCTTC. It is translated as CASSLGTGPGYTF.